The T cell receptor beta chain under discussion was sequenced for a study of response to subunit inactivated influenza vaccine. Study-level results: Authors suggested each seasonal flu vaccination may recruit only limited numbers of new T cells.

This clonotype was observed a few times. As yet, its antigen is unknown. V lost 3 bases to trimming and J lost 1 base, with 15 bases between them. Germline V gene lookup returns CDR1 GTSNPN and CDR2 SVGIG (reference sequence). This CDR3 contains 15 residues. TCRdb ran MiXCR on the RT-PCR reads and lists one entry per CDR3 protein. In the table there are 500,000 to 700,000 distinct CDR3 sequences, less than 25% of which are singletons. These data are also associated with another study on T cells expressing NK-cell markers. As that study records: Beta-chain TCR cDNA was generated via 5'RACE template switching with UMIs.

J is TRBJ1-1 and V is TRBV30; no reliable D call. This specimen consisted of CD4+ T cells sorted from PBMCs, obtained 11 to 12 days after vaccination. This clonotype was sampled from a man between 50 and 59 years old who received an inactivated influenza vaccine. CDR3 nucleotide sequence: TGTGCCTGGAGGGAGACTAGGTCATGGAACACTGAAGCTTTCTTT. Translating it yields CAWRETRSWNTEAFF.